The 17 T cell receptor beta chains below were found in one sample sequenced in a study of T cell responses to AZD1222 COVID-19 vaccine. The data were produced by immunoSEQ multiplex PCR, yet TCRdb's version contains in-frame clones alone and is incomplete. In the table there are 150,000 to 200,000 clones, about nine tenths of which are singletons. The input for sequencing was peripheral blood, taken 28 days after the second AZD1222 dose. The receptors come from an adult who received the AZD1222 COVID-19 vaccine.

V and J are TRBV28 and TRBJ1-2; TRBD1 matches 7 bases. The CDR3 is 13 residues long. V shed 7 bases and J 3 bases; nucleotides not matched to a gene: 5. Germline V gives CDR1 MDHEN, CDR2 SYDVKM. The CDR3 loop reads CASMGQWDYGYTF. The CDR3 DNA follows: TGTGCCAGCATGGGACAGTGGGACTATGGCTACACCTTC.

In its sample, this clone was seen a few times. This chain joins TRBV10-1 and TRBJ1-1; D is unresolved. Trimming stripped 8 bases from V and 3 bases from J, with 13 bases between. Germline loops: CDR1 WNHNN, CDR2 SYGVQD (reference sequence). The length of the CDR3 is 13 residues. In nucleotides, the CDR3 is TGCGCCAGCTCAAGGCGTGTGGACACTGAAGCTTTCTTT. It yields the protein CASSRRVDTEAFF.

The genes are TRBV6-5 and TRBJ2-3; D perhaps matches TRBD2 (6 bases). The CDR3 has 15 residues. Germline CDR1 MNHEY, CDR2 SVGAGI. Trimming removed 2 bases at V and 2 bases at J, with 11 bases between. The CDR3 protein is CASSYKLAATDTQYF. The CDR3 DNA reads TGTGCCAGCAGTTACAAGTTAGCGGCCACAGATACGCAGTATTTT.

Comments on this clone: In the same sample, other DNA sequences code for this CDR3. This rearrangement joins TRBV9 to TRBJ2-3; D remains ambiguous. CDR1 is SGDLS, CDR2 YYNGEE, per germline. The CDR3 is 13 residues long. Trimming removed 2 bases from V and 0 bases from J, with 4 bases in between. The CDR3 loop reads CASSVTSTDTQYF. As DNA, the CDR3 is TGTGCCAGCAGCGTGACTAGCACAGATACGCAGTATTTT.

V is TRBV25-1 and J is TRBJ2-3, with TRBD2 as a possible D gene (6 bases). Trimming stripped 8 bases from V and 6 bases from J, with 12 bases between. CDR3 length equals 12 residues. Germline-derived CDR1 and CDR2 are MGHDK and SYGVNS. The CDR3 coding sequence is TGTGCCAGCGAGACTAGTGGGGATACGCAGTATTTT. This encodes CASETSGDTQYF.

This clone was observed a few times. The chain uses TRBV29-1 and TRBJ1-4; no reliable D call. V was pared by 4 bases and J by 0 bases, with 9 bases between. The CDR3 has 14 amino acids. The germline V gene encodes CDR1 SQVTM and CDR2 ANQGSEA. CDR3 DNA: TGCAGCGTTGCAGGACCTGCAACTAATGAAAAACTGTTTTTT. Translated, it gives CSVAGPATNEKLFF.

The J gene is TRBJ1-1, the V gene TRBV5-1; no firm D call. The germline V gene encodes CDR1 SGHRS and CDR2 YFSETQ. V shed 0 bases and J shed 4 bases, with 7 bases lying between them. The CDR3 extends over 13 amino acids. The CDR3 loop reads CASSLGGRTEAFF. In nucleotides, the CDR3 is TGCGCCAGCAGCTTGGGGGGTCGCACTGAAGCTTTCTTT. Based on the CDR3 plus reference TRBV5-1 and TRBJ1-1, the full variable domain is KAGVTQTPRYLIKTRGQQVTLSCSPISGHRSVSWYQQTPGQGLQFLFEYFSETQRNKGNFPGRFSGRQFSNSRSEMNVSTLELGDSALYLCASSLGGRTEAFFGQGTRLTVV.

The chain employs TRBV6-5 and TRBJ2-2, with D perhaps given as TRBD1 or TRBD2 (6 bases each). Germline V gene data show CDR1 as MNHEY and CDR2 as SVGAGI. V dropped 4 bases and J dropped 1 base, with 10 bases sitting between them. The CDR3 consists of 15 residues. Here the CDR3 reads CASSLQGGNTGELFF. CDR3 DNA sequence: TGTGCCAGCAGTTTACAGGGAGGGAACACCGGGGAGCTGTTTTTT.

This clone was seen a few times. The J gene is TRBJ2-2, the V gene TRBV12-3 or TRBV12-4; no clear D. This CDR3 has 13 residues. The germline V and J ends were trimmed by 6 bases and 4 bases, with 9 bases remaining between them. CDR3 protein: CASSPFTTGELFF. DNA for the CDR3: TGTGCCAGCAGCCCCTTCACCACCGGGGAGCTGTTTTTT.

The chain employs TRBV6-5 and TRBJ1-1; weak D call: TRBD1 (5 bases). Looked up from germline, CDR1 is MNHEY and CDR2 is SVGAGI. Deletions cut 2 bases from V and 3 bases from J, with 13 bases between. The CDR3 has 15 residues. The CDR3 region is CASSYHGTWDTEAFF. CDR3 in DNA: TGTGCCAGCAGTTACCACGGGACCTGGGACACTGAAGCTTTCTTT.

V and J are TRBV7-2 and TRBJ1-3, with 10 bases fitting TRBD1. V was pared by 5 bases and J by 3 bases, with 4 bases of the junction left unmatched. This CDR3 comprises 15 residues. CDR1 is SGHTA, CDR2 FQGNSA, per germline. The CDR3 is CASSPRTGGGNTIYF. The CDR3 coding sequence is TGTGCCAGCAGCCCGAGGACAGGGGGTGGAAACACCATATATTTT.

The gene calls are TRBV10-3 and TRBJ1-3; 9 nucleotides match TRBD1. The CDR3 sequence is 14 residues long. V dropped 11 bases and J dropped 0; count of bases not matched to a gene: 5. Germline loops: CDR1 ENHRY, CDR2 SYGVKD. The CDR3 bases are TGTGCCGGCGCGGGACAGGGCTCTGGAAACACCATATATTTT. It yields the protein CAGAGQGSGNTIYF.

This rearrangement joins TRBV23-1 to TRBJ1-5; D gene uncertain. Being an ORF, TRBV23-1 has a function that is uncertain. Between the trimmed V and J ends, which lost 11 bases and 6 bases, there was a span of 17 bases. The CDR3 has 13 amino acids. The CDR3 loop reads CAFERRQGQPQHF. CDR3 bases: TGCGCCTTTGAGCGCCGTCAAGGTCAGCCCCAGCATTTT.

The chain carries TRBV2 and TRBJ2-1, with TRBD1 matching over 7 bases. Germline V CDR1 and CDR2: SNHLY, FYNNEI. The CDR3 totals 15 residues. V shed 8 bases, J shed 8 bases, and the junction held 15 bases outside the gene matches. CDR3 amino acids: CASWEGTASPHEQFF. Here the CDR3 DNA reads TGTGCCAGCTGGGAAGGGACAGCCAGCCCCCATGAGCAGTTCTTC.

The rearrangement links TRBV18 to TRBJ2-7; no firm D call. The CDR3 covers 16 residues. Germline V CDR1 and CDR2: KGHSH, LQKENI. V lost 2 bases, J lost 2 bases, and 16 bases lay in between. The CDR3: CASSPKSVTATYEQYF. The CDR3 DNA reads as TGTGCCAGCTCACCAAAGTCCGTGACGGCTACCTACGAGCAGTACTTC. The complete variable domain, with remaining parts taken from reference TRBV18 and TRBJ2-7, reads NAGVMQNPRHLVRRRGQEARLRCSPMKGHSHVYWYRQLPEEGLKFMVYLQKENIIDESGMPKERFSAEFPKEGPSILRIQQVVRGDSAAYFCASSPKSVTATYEQYFGPGTRLTVT.

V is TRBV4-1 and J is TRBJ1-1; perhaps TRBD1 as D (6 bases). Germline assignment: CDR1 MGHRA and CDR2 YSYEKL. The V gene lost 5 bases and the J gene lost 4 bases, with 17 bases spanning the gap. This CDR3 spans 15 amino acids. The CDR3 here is CASSDPPRGTTEAFF. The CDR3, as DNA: TGCGCCAGCAGCGATCCCCCTAGGGGGACCACTGAAGCTTTCTTT.

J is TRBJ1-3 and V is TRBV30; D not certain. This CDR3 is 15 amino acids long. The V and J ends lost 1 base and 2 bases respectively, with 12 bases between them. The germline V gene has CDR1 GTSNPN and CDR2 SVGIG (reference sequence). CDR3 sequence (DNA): TGTGCCTGGAGTGAACCGGGGATGACTGGAAACACCATATATTTT. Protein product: CAWSEPGMTGNTIYF.